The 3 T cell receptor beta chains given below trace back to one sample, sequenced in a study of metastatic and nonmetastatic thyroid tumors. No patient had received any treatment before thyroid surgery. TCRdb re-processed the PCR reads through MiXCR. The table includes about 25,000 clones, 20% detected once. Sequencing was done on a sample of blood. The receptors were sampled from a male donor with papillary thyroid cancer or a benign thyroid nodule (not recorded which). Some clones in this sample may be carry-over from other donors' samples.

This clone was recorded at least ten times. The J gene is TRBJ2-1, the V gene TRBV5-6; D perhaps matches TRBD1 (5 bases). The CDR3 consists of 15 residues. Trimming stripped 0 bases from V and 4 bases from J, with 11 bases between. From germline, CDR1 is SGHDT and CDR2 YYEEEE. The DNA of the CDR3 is TGTGCCAGCAGCTTGGTAGGGTCAGGGTACAATGAGCAGTTCTTC. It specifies CASSLVGSGYNEQFF.

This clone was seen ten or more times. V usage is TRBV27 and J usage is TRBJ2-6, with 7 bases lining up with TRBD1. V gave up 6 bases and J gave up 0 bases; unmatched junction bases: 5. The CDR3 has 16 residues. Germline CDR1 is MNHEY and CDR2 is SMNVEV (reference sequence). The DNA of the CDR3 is TGTGCCAGCAGCGGACAGGCCTCCTCTGGGGCCAACGTCCTGACTTTC. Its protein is CASSGQASSGANVLTF.

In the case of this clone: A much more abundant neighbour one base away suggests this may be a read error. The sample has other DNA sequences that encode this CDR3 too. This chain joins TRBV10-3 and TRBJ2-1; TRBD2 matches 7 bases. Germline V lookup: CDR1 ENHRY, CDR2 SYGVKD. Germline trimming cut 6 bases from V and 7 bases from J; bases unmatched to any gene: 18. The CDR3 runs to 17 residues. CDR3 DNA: TGTGCCATCAGCTACTCCGGGACCAGCGGGGTCTATAATGAGCAGTTCTTC. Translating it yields CAISYSGTSGVYNEQFF.